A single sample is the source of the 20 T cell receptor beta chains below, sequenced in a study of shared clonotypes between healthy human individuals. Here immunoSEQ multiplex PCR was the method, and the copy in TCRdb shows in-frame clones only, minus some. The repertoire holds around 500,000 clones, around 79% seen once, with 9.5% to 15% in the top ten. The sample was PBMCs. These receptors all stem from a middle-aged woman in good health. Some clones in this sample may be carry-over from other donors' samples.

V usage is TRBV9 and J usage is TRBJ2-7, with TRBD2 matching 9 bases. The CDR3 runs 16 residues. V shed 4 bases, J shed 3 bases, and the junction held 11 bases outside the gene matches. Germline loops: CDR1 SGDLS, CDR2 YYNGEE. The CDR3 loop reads CASSPLAGEGGYEQYF. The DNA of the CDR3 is TGTGCCAGCAGCCCTTTAGCGGGAGAAGGAGGCTACGAGCAGTACTTC. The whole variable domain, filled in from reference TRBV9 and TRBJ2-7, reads DSGVTQTPKHLITATGQRVTLRCSPRSGDLSVYWYQQSLDQGLQFLIQYYNGEERAKGNILERFSAQQFPDLHSELNLSSLELGDSALYFCASSPLAGEGGYEQYFGPGTRLTVT.

Written as DNA, the CDR3 is TGTGCCACCAGCCGACGGGACAGGGAAGGCACTGAAGCTTTCTTT. Amino acid sequence: CATSRRDREGTEAFF. The chain links TRBV15 to TRBJ1-1, with 9 bases fitting TRBD1. Germline loops: CDR1 LNHNV, CDR2 YYDKDF (reference sequence). This CDR3 has 15 amino acids. The V and J ends lost 5 bases and 4 bases, in that order; junction bases with no gene match: 8.

The CDR3 DNA sequence: TGTGCCAGCAGCGGGCGTAGCGGGAGCGAGTTCTTC. This sequence encodes CASSGRSGSEFF. This rearrangement joins TRBV9 to TRBJ2-1; 9 bases fit TRBD2. CDR3 length equals 12 residues. The germline V gene has CDR1 SGDLS and CDR2 YYNGEE. Trimming took 3 bases from V and 14 from J; bases not matched to a gene: 6. The variable domain in full, completed from reference TRBV9 and TRBJ2-1, reads DSGVTQTPKHLITATGQRVTLRCSPRSGDLSVYWYQQSLDQGLQFLIQYYNGEERAKGNILERFSAQQFPDLHSELNLSSLELGDSALYFCASSGRSGSEFFGPGTRLTVL.

For the CDR3, the DNA is TGTGCCAGCAGCTTAGCCGGTAACACTGAAGCTTTCTTT. Protein sequence: CASSLAGNTEAFF. The chain joins TRBV11-1 to TRBJ1-1; D is undetermined. V was trimmed by 0 bases and J by 2 bases, leaving 4 bases between them. From germline, CDR1 is SGHAT and CDR2 FQDESV (reference sequence). The CDR3 consists of 13 residues.

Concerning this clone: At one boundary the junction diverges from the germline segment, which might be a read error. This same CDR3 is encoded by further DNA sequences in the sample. CDR3 loop: CASSNLDGTGQYGYTF. The CDR3 bases are TGCGCCAGCAGCAATTTAGACGGGACAGGGCAGTATGGCTACACCTTC. V gene TRBV7-9 combines with J gene TRBJ1-2; 9 positions match TRBD1. The length of the CDR3 is 16 residues. Germline V gene lookup returns CDR1 SEHNR and CDR2 FQNEAQ (reference sequence).

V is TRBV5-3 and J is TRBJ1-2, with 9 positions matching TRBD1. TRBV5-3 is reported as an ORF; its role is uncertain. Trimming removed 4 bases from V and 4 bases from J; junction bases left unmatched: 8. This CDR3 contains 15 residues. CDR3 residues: CARSAGQGSFYGYTF. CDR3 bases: TGTGCCAGAAGCGCCGGACAGGGGAGTTTCTATGGCTACACCTTC.

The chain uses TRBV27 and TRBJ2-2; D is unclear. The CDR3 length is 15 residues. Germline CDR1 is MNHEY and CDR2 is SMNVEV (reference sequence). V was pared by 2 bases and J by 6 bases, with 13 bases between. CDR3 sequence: CASSLGSWRPGELFF. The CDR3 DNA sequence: TGTGCCAGCAGTTTAGGTTCCTGGCGTCCCGGGGAGCTGTTTTTT.

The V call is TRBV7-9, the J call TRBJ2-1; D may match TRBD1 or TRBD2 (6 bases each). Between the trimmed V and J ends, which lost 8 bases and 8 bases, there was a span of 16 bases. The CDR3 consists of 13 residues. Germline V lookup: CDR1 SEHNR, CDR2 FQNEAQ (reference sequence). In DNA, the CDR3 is TGTGCCAGCGGGGTGGGGGGCGCAGATGAGCAGTTCTTC. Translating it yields CASGVGGADEQFF.

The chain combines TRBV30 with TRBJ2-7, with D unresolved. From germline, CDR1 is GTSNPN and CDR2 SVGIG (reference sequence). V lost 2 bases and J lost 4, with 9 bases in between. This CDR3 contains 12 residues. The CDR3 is CAWSRTTYEQYF. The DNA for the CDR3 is TGTGCCTGGAGTCGGACGACATACGAGCAGTACTTC.

The CDR3 spells CASSMGLGDEQYF. CDR3 nucleotides: TGTGCCAGTAGTATGGGGCTAGGGGACGAGCAGTACTTC. The chain combines TRBV19 with TRBJ2-7, with D possibly matching TRBD1 (5 bases). The CDR3 extends over 13 amino acids. CDR1 is LNHDA and CDR2 is SQIVND in the germline V gene (reference sequence). Trimming pared 3 bases from V and 5 bases from J, leaving 11 bases between.

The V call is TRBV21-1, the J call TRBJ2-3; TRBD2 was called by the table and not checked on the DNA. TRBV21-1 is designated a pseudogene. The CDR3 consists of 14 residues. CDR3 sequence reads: CASSNRPGTDTQYF. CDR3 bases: TGTGCCAGCAGCAATCGTCCTGGCACAGATACGCAGTATTTT.

The CDR3 sequence: CAISESLVGNYGYTF. For the CDR3, the DNA is TGTGCCATCAGTGAGTCGCTAGTTGGGAACTATGGCTACACCTTC. This chain connects TRBV10-3 to TRBJ1-2; D uncertain. Germline V gives CDR1 ENHRY, CDR2 SYGVKD. CDR3 size: 15 residues. V gave up 0 bases and J gave up 2 bases, with 10 bases separating them.

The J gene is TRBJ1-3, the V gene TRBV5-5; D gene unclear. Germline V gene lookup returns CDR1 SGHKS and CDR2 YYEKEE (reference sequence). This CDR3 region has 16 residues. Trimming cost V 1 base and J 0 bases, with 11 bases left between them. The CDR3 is CASSLFERSSGNTIYF. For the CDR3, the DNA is TGTGCCAGCAGCTTGTTTGAAAGGAGCTCTGGAAACACCATATATTTT.

The CDR3 loop reads CASSLPTIFQGAEETQYF. The CDR3 nucleotides are TGCGCCAGCAGCTTGCCGACTATTTTCCAGGGGGCAGAAGAGACCCAGTACTTC. The chain carries TRBV5-1 and TRBJ2-5, with 8 bases matching TRBD1. Losses at the gene ends were 1 base for V and 3 bases for J; bases not matched to a gene: 14. The germline V gene encodes CDR1 SGHRS and CDR2 YFSETQ. This CDR3 is built from 18 residues.

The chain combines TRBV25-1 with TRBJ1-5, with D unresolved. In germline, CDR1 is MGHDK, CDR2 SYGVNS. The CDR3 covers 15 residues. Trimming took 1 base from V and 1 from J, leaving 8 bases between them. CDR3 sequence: CASSESGRSNQPQHF. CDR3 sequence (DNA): TGTGCCAGCAGTGAATCCGGGAGAAGCAATCAGCCCCAGCATTTT.

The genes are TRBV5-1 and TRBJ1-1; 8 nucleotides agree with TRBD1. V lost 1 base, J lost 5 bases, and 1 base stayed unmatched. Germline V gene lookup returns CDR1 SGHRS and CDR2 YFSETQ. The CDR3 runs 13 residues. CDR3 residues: CASSLTGGTEAFF. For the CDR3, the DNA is TGCGCCAGCAGCTTGACAGGGGGGACTGAAGCTTTCTTT.

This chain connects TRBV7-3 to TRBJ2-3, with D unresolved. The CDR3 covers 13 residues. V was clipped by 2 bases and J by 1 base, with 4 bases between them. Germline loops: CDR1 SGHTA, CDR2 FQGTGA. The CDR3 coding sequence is TGTGCCAGCAGCTTATCCCGCACAGATACGCAGTATTTT. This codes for CASSLSRTDTQYF.

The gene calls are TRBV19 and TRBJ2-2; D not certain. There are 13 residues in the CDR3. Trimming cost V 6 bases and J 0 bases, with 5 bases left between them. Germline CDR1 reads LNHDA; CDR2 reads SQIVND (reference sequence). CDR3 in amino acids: CASRFPNTGELFF. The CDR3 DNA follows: TGTGCCAGTAGATTTCCGAACACCGGGGAGCTGTTTTTT.

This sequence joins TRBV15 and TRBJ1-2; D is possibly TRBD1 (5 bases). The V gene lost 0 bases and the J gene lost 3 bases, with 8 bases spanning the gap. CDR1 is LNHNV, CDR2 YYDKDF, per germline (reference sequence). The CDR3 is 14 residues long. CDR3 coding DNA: TGTGCCACCAGCAGAGATCTGGGGGACTATGGCTACACCTTC. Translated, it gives CATSRDLGDYGYTF. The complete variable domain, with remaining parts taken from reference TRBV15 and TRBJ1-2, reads DAMVIQNPRYQVTQFGKPVTLSCSQTLNHNVMYWYQQKSSQAPKLLFHYYDKDFNNEADTPDNFQSRRPNTSFCFLDIRSPGLGDTAMYLCATSRDLGDYGYTFGSGTRLTVV.

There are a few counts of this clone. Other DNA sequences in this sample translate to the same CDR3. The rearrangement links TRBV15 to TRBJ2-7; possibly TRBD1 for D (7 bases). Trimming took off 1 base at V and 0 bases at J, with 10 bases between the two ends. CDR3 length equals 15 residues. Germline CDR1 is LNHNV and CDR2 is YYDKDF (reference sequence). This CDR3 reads CATSRVQGGSYEQYF. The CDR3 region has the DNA TGTGCCACCAGCAGAGTTCAGGGGGGCTCCTACGAGCAGTACTTC.